The 18 T cell receptor beta chains below all came from one sample that was sequenced in a study of monozygotic twins with inflammatory bowel disease. TCRdb re-called the 5' RACE reads and catalogs CDR3 proteins one per entry, DNA excluded. The ten most abundant clones cover 2% to 2.5% of a sample with roughly 150,000 distinct CDR3 sequences. The sample taken for sequencing was blood. The receptors were gathered from a human donor with ulcerative colitis or Crohn's disease, or a healthy co-twin of an affected twin (not recorded which).

The V and J genes are TRBV19 and TRBJ1-5; without DNA, the TCRdb call of TRBD1 cannot be checked. Germline CDR1 is LNHDA and CDR2 is SQIVND (reference sequence). CDR3 size: 16 residues. CDR3 sequence reads: CASSFTRQVGNQPQHF.

This chain links TRBV6-5 with TRBJ2-1; TCRdb names TRBD2, which stays unverified in the absence of DNA. The CDR3 spans 17 residues. CDR1 and CDR2 (germline): MNHEY, SVGAGI. This CDR3 is CASSYLGTSGGRREQFF.

This chain links TRBV6-2 or TRBV6-3 with TRBJ2-5; the D gene TCRdb calls, TRBD2, cannot be checked with no DNA. Germline V gene data show CDR1 as MNHEY and CDR2 as SVGEGT. The CDR3 has 14 amino acids. CDR3 sequence reads: CASSSPSTQETQYF.

The chain links TRBV4-3 to TRBJ2-4; TCRdb names TRBD1, which stays unverified in the absence of DNA. Germline V gives CDR1 LGHNA, CDR2 YSLEER. The CDR3 runs to 17 residues. CDR3 region: CASSQGFTGRAGNIQYF.

The chain has TRBV11-2 and TRBJ1-4. Germline V gene data show CDR1 as SGHAT and CDR2 as FQNNGV. This CDR3 region has 13 residues. The CDR3 spells CASSLALGEKLFF. The whole variable domain, remainder taken from reference TRBV11-2 and TRBJ1-4, is EAGVAQSPRYKIIEKRQSVAFWCNPISGHATLYWYQQILGQGPKLLIQFQNNGVVDDSQLPKDRFSAERLKGVDSTLKIQPAKLEDSAVYLCASSLALGEKLFFGSGTQLSVL.

The CDR3 is CASSLLLPSTDTQYF. The chain recombines TRBV7-9 with TRBJ2-3; TCRdb's D gene call, TRBD2, goes unchecked for lack of DNA. The CDR3 consists of 15 residues. The V gene's germline CDR1 is SEHNR and CDR2 FQNEAQ (reference sequence).

The chain uses TRBV20-1 and TRBJ2-1; without DNA, the TCRdb call of TRBD2 cannot be checked. CDR1 is DFQATT and CDR2 is SNEGSKA in the germline V gene (reference sequence). The CDR3 has 14 residues. CDR3 sequence reads: CSVPLAGSRGEQFF.

The CDR3 loop reads CASTLAGGTDTQYF. The J gene is TRBJ2-3, the V gene TRBV27; TCRdb's D call of TRBD2 is untestable without DNA. CDR3 length equals 14 residues. CDR1 is MNHEY and CDR2 is SMNVEV in the germline V gene (reference sequence).

The chain couples TRBV4-2 to TRBJ2-3; TCRdb outputs TRBD1, but without DNA this stays unchecked. The CDR3 contains 19 residues. Germline-derived CDR1 and CDR2 are LGHNA and YNFKEQ. CDR3 residues: CASRPTPGGAFGPTDTQYF.

The V and J genes are TRBV2 and TRBJ1-1; TCRdb's assignment of TRBD1 cannot be checked, as there is no DNA. This CDR3 region has 14 residues. In germline, CDR1 is SNHLY, CDR2 FYNNEI. CDR3 sequence: CASSAYRGGTEAFF.

This chain connects TRBV5-1 to TRBJ1-1; there is no DNA to check the TCRdb D call of TRBD1. In germline, CDR1 is SGHRS, CDR2 YFSETQ. This CDR3 spans 16 amino acids. This CDR3 reads CASSLNPGQGVTEAFF.

J is TRBJ1-1 and V is TRBV5-1; the D call of TRBD1 rests on TCRdb alone, since no DNA is present to check it. This CDR3 contains 17 residues. Germline V lookup: CDR1 SGHRS, CDR2 YFSETQ. The CDR3 loop reads CASSTEEGRRAGTEAFF.

This chain connects TRBV11-2 to TRBJ2-7; no DNA is available, so the TRBD1 call from TCRdb remains unchecked. CDR3 length: 15 amino acids. Germline CDR1 and CDR2: SGHAT and FQNNGV. CDR3 in amino acids: CASSPGRGFGYEQYF.

This chain links TRBV7-9 with TRBJ1-2; TCRdb lists TRBD1, though no DNA is available to test this call. This CDR3 is built from 13 residues. Germline assignment: CDR1 SEHNR and CDR2 FQNEAQ (reference sequence). CDR3 sequence: CASSLETGYGYTF.

This rearrangement joins TRBV19 to TRBJ1-1; the D call of TRBD1 rests on TCRdb alone, since no DNA is present to check it. Per the germline V gene, CDR1 is LNHDA and CDR2 is SQIVND (reference sequence). This CDR3 has 13 residues. The CDR3 loop reads CASSITGAAEAFF.

The gene calls are TRBV30 and TRBJ2-2. The CDR3 runs 12 residues. CDR1 is GTSNPN and CDR2 is SVGIG in the germline V gene (reference sequence). This CDR3 is CAWSPSTGELFF.

The chain links TRBV29-1 to TRBJ2-2. The CDR3 is 14 amino acids. The V gene's germline CDR1 is SQVTM and CDR2 ANQGSEA. The CDR3 sequence: CSVRTVVNTGELFF.

This chain uses TRBV9 with TRBJ2-1. From germline, CDR1 is SGDLS and CDR2 YYNGEE. The CDR3 spans 13 residues. This CDR3 is CASSVESWREQFF. The entire variable domain, with the rest obtained from reference TRBV9 and TRBJ2-1, is as follows: DSGVTQTPKHLITATGQRVTLRCSPRSGDLSVYWYQQSLDQGLQFLIQYYNGEERAKGNILERFSAQQFPDLHSELNLSSLELGDSALYFCASSVESWREQFFGPGTRLTVL.